These 2 T cell receptor beta chains were all obtained from the same sample, sequenced in a study of T-cell reconstitution after alpha-beta-depleted transplantation in children. TCRbeta library preparation incorporated unique molecular identifiers. TCRdb ran MiXCR on the PCR reads and lists one entry per CDR3 protein. The table shows 250,000 to 350,000 distinct CDR3 sequences, with approximately 9.8% occurring only once. Sequencing was performed on PBMCs from the stem cell graft donor, taken from the stem cell graft. All receptors derive from a human donor who donated a stem cell graft to a child with SCID.

This clonotype was seen at least ten times. The V and J genes are TRBV7-2 and TRBJ2-7; 14 bases fit TRBD2. In germline, CDR1 is SGHTA, CDR2 FQGNSA. After removal of 2 bases from V and 5 bases from J, the junction contained 8 bases not matched to a gene. The CDR3 is 17 amino acids. The CDR3 is CASSLMPRLAGGNEQYF. DNA of the CDR3: TGTGCCAGCAGCTTAATGCCCCGACTAGCGGGGGGGAACGAGCAGTACTTC. The full variable domain, rest sourced from reference TRBV7-2 and TRBJ2-7, is GAGVSQSPSNKVTEKGKDVELRCDPISGHTALYWYRQSLGQGLEFLIYFQGNSAPDKSGLPSDRFSAERTGGSVSTLTIQRTQQEDSAVYLCASSLMPRLAGGNEQYFGPGTRLTVT.

This rearrangement joins TRBV7-8 to TRBJ1-1; TRBD1 matches 8 bases. Germline loops: CDR1 SGHVS, CDR2 FQNEAQ. J lost 5 bases, V lost 5 bases, and 7 bases had no gene match. This CDR3 is 14 amino acids long. CDR3 in amino acids: CASSPRTGRTEAFF. CDR3 nucleotide sequence: TGTGCCAGCAGCCCACGGACAGGGCGGACTGAAGCTTTCTTT.